These T cell receptor beta chains were read from a single sample in a study of blood T cell repertoires in COVID-19. Here immunoSEQ multiplex PCR was the method, and the copy in TCRdb shows in-frame clones only, minus some. The sample shows roughly 49,000 clones, roughly nine tenths of them seen only once. Sequenced input: peripheral blood. These receptors were obtained from a woman older than 75 with acute or convalescent COVID-19. CDR3s include the opening cysteine and the closing phenylalanine or tryptophan. Fields, in order: clone size, D gene, J gene, V gene, CDR3 DNA, CDR3 protein. D genes are given only for firm matches. Expanded clones are given a class, and other clones once, few, many or no size at all.

>-|TRBD1|TRBJ2-1|TRBV6-2/TRBV6-3
TGTGCCAGCAGCTCGATCCGGGACAGGGGTTACAATGAGCAGTTCTTC
CASSSIRDRGYNEQFF
>-|-|TRBJ2-2|TRBV5-1
TGCGCCAGCAGCTTGACGGCGGTCACCGGGGAGCTGTTTTTT
CASSLTAVTGELFF
>-|-|TRBJ2-3|TRBV5-4
TGTGCCAGCAGCCCGGGGGCGGGAGTGGAGACAGATACGCAGTATTTT
CASSPGAGVETDTQYF
>-|TRBD1|TRBJ1-6|TRBV3-1/TRBV3-2
TGTGCCAGCAGTCGGGCAAGGGACAGGGTTTTTTCACCCCTCCACTTT
CASSRARDRVFSPLHF
>-|-|TRBJ1-2|TRBV27
TGTGCCAGCAGTTTAAGTTCAGGGTATGGCTACACCTTC
CASSLSSGYGYTF
>-|TRBD2|TRBJ2-1|TRBV24-1
TGTGCCACCAGTGGCGGGAGGGGCTCCTACAATGAGCAGTTCTTC
CATSGGRGSYNEQFF
>few|TRBD1|TRBJ2-7|TRBV6-5
TGTGCCAGCAGGGGACAGGGGCTCTACGAGCAGTACTTC
CASRGQGLYEQYF
>-|-|TRBJ1-5|TRBV9
TGTGCCAGCAGCCCCTCGACACAAAATCAGCCCCAGCATTTT
CASSPSTQNQPQHF
>-|-|TRBJ1-2|TRBV6-1
TGTGCCAGCAGTGAGGACAGACACTATGGCTACACCTTC
CASSEDRHYGYTF
>-|-|TRBJ2-3|TRBV6-2/TRBV6-3
TGTGCCAGCAGTTACGGCCTAGTGGACACAGATACGCAGTATTTT
CASSYGLVDTDTQYF